A single sample is the source of the 28 T cell receptor beta chains below, sequenced in a study of blood T cells in healthy people across ages. Through a sample-barcoded 5' primer and a J-beta primer mix, a second PCR was run for roughly 7 to 11 cycles. Using its own MiXCR run on the 5' RACE reads, TCRdb lists one record per CDR3 protein. The sample has 1 million or so distinct CDR3 sequences, 45% seen once. Sequencing was performed on blood. The receptors derive from a woman aged 55-69 years in good health.

This chain connects TRBV28 to TRBJ1-5; D unclear. The ends were cut back, 5 bases at V and 0 bases at J, with 8 bases in the middle. The CDR3 is 14 amino acids. CDR1 MDHEN and CDR2 SYDVKM come from the germline V gene. The CDR3 protein is CASSIRHSNQPQHF. The CDR3 DNA follows: TGTGCCAGCAGTATAAGGCATAGCAATCAGCCCCAGCATTTT.

This CDR3 is CASTRRGLETQYF. CDR3 bases: TGTGCCAGCACGCGGCGGGGTTTGGAGACCCAGTACTTC. The chain combines TRBV2 with TRBJ2-5, with a possible D match to TRBD2 (6 bases). The CDR3 loop spans 13 amino acids. Deletions cut 7 bases from V and 5 bases from J, with 14 bases between. CDR1 SNHLY and CDR2 FYNNEI come from the germline V gene. Looking up the rest from reference TRBV2 and TRBJ2-5 gives the full variable domain: EPEVTQTPSHQVTQMGQEVILRCVPISNHLYFYWYRQILGQKVEFLVSFYNNEISEKSEIFDDQFSVERPDGSNFTLKIRSTKLEDSAMYFCASTRRGLETQYFGPGTRLLVL.

This clonotype was found a few times. The CDR3 protein is CASTGGGFETQYF. CDR3 DNA: TGTGCCAGCACCGGCGGGGGGTTTGAGACCCAGTACTTC. This sequence joins TRBV6-6 and TRBJ2-5; 8 bases line up with TRBD2. The CDR3 runs to 13 residues. The V and J ends lost 7 bases and 5 bases, in that order; junction bases with no gene match: 6. Germline V CDR1 and CDR2: MNHNY, SVGAGI (reference sequence).

There are a few counts of this clonotype. The genes are TRBV11-2 and TRBJ2-5; no reliable D call. This CDR3 spans 13 amino acids. Trimming cost V 7 bases and J 2 bases, with 11 bases left between them. CDR1 is SGHAT and CDR2 is FQNNGV in the germline V gene. The CDR3 DNA follows: TGTGCCAGCACCATGGACGGACAAGAGACCCAGTACTTC. Protein product: CASTMDGQETQYF. The full variable domain, its missing parts supplied by reference TRBV11-2 and TRBJ2-5, is EAGVAQSPRYKIIEKRQSVAFWCNPISGHATLYWYQQILGQGPKLLIQFQNNGVVDDSQLPKDRFSAERLKGVDSTLKIQPAKLEDSAVYLCASTMDGQETQYFGPGTRLLVL.

The chain employs TRBV5-6 and TRBJ1-2; weak D call: TRBD1 (5 bases). CDR3 length: 14 residues. Trimming took 0 bases from V and 8 from J, leaving 14 bases between them. From germline, CDR1 is SGHDT and CDR2 YYEEEE. CDR3 loop: CASSLGMNSGGYTF. For the CDR3, the DNA is TGTGCCAGCAGCTTGGGGATGAACTCAGGGGGCTACACCTTC.

This clonotype was counted a few times. The rearrangement links TRBV6-1 to TRBJ2-1; 8 bases align to TRBD1. Germline V gives CDR1 MNHNS, CDR2 SASEGT. This CDR3 is 14 amino acids long. The V gene end was trimmed by 3 bases and the J gene end by 3 bases; junction bases not matched to a gene: 1. CDR3 loop: CASSDTGGYNEQFF. CDR3 bases: TGTGCCAGCAGTGATACAGGGGGCTACAATGAGCAGTTCTTC.

The chain recombines TRBV20-1 with TRBJ2-1; the match to TRBD2 covers 7 bases. The V segment lost 6 bases and the J segment 7 bases; nucleotides outside the gene matches: 18. The germline V gene has CDR1 DFQATT and CDR2 SNEGSKA (reference sequence). This CDR3 is built from 16 residues. The CDR3 loop is CSARGGIRGSGNEQFF. For the CDR3, the DNA is TGCAGTGCGAGGGGTGGGATTCGCGGGAGCGGAAATGAGCAGTTCTTC.

This clonotype has more than one count but fewer than ten. The V gene is TRBV9, the J gene TRBJ2-7; D might be TRBD2 (6 bases). CDR3 length: 15 amino acids. V lost 3 bases and J lost 1, with 14 bases in between. In germline, CDR1 is SGDLS, CDR2 YYNGEE. The DNA for the CDR3 is TGTGCCAGCAGCGCCGGACCGAGCGGGTCCTACGAGCAGTACTTC. Translation gives CASSAGPSGSYEQYF. Full variable domain (remainder filled in from reference TRBV9 and TRBJ2-7): DSGVTQTPKHLITATGQRVTLRCSPRSGDLSVYWYQQSLDQGLQFLIQYYNGEERAKGNILERFSAQQFPDLHSELNLSSLELGDSALYFCASSAGPSGSYEQYFGPGTRLTVT.

The chain joins TRBV20-1 to TRBJ2-2, with a possible D match to TRBD2 (6 bases). The CDR3 consists of 16 residues. The V and J ends lost 0 bases and 4 bases respectively, with 15 bases between them. CDR1 DFQATT and CDR2 SNEGSKA come from the germline V gene (reference sequence). The CDR3 protein is CSARDLVAASTGELFF. CDR3 sequence (DNA): TGCAGTGCTAGAGATTTGGTAGCGGCCTCCACCGGGGAGCTGTTTTTT.

This chain connects TRBV4-1 to TRBJ2-3; no reliable D call. This CDR3 is 13 amino acids long. V lost 1 base to trimming and J lost 10 bases, with 12 bases between them. Germline CDR1 reads MGHRA; CDR2 reads YSYEKL. CDR3 nucleotide sequence: TGCGCCAGCAGCCAAGGGCAACTATTCCCGCAGTATTTT. This encodes CASSQGQLFPQYF.

A single count supports this clonotype. At one boundary the junction diverges from the germline segment, which might be a read error. This chain joins TRBV11-3 and TRBJ2-3, with D unresolved. The CDR3 covers 16 residues. Germline lookup yields CDR1 SGHNT and CDR2 YENEEA. The CDR3 DNA is TGTGCCAGCAGCTTAGGGGATGGTAGTAGCACAGATACGCGGTATTTT. It translates to CASSLGDGSSTDTRYF.

In this sample, this clonotype turned up a few times. The gene calls are TRBV6-1 and TRBJ2-4; 7 nucleotides align to TRBD2. The closer fit of TRBJ2-7 to the DNA end suggests the J call may be wrong. The CDR3 sequence is 15 residues long. Looked up from germline, CDR1 is MNHNS and CDR2 is SASEGT. CDR3 nucleotide sequence: TGTGCCAGCAGTGAAGTGTCTAGCGGCTCCTACGAGCAGTACTTC. Translated: CASSEVSSGSYEQYF.

In this sample, this clonotype turned up a few times. The chain joins TRBV10-3 to TRBJ2-1; 7 nucleotides match TRBD2. The DNA end favors TRBJ2-7, so the J call may be wrong. The CDR3 length is 17 residues. Germline assignment: CDR1 ENHRY and CDR2 SYGVKD. As DNA, the CDR3 is TGTGCCATCAGTGAGTCGGCTAGCGGAAGCTCCTACAATGAGCAGTACTTC. Residues: CAISESASGSSYNEQYF.

The genes are TRBV9 and TRBJ2-6, with D possibly being TRBD1 (5 bases). Germline V gene data show CDR1 as SGDLS and CDR2 as YYNGEE. This CDR3 is built from 16 residues. With 1 base removed from V and 8 bases from J, the gap between germline ends came to 16 bases. CDR3 residues: CASSVTGSTISNVLTF. The CDR3, as DNA: TGTGCCAGCAGCGTAACAGGCTCCACTATTTCCAACGTCCTGACTTTC.

The sample holds a few counts of this clonotype. This chain connects TRBV29-1 to TRBJ2-5; the D is unclear. Per the germline V gene, CDR1 is SQVTM and CDR2 is ANQGSEA. The CDR3 runs 12 residues. V gave up 2 bases and J gave up 2 bases, with 6 bases separating them. The CDR3 DNA is TGCAGCGTTGAATCGCAGCAAGAGACCCAGTACTTC. Amino acid sequence: CSVESQQETQYF.

This clonotype was counted a few times. This chain connects TRBV12-3 or TRBV12-4 to TRBJ1-4; 9 nucleotides align to TRBD1. V lost 7 bases to trimming and J lost 5 bases; unmatched junction nucleotides: 8. The CDR3 is 15 residues long. CDR3 protein: CASTSGTGLNEKLFF. The CDR3 nucleotides are TGTGCCAGCACCTCAGGGACAGGGCTAAATGAAAAACTGTTTTTT.

As DNA, the CDR3 is TGTGCCATCAGTGAGTTAACCAGCGGGAGGGTCGATGAGCAGTTCTTC. Translation gives CAISELTSGRVDEQFF. This chain connects TRBV10-3 to TRBJ2-1; 10 nucleotides match TRBD2. Germline trimming cut 1 base from V and 8 bases from J; bases unmatched to any gene: 8. The germline CDR1 and CDR2 sequences are ENHRY and SYGVKD. This CDR3 contains 16 residues.

The chain combines TRBV11-2 with TRBJ1-4, with TRBD1 matching 10 bases. From germline, CDR1 is SGHAT and CDR2 FQNNGV. V dropped 5 bases and J dropped 4; count of bases not matched to a gene: 4. This CDR3 spans 15 amino acids. The CDR3 sequence is CASSVGQGNNEKLFF. CDR3 DNA sequence: TGTGCCAGCAGCGTGGGACAGGGGAATAATGAAAAACTGTTTTTT.

The chain is built from TRBV10-3 and TRBJ2-3; D is perhaps TRBD2 (6 bases). The V and J ends lost 6 bases and 7 bases respectively, with 17 bases between them. The CDR3 runs 14 residues. CDR1 ENHRY and CDR2 SYGVKD come from the germline V gene. In nucleotides, the CDR3 is TGTGCCATCAGCCCTAGCGAGCAGAGGAATACGCAGTATTTT. Amino acid sequence: CAISPSEQRNTQYF.

This clonotype was seen ten or more times. The rearrangement uses TRBV29-1 and TRBJ2-1, with 7 bases identical to TRBD1. The CDR3 covers 13 residues. CDR1 and CDR2 from the germline V gene are SQVTM and ANQGSEA. Losses at the gene ends were 2 bases for V and 12 bases for J; bases not matched to a gene: 10. The CDR3 reads CSVEPEGAAGQFF. The CDR3 nucleotides are TGCAGCGTTGAACCCGAGGGGGCCGCGGGGCAGTTCTTC.

V and J are TRBV6-5 and TRBJ2-3, with D perhaps TRBD2 (6 bases). V was trimmed by 6 bases and J by 2 bases, leaving 15 bases between them. CDR3 length: 15 residues. The germline V gene has CDR1 MNHEY and CDR2 SVGAGI. CDR3 sequence reads: CASRDPGGFTDTQYF. The CDR3, as DNA: TGTGCCAGCAGGGACCCCGGGGGATTCACAGATACGCAGTATTTT.

This clonotype has ten or more counts. V usage is TRBV2 and J usage is TRBJ2-7; a possible D gene is TRBD1 (5 bases). CDR3 size: 14 residues. CDR1 is SNHLY and CDR2 is FYNNEI in the germline V gene. V shed 7 bases and J shed 0 bases, with 13 bases lying between them. CDR3 sequence (DNA): TGTGCCAGCACGGCAGGGCCCCTCTCCTACGAGCAGTACTTC. Encoded protein: CASTAGPLSYEQYF.

The chain employs TRBV2 and TRBJ2-7; the D gene is possibly TRBD1 (6 bases). This CDR3 contains 14 residues. V gave up 6 bases and J gave up 2 bases, with 14 bases separating them. CDR1 and CDR2 from the germline V gene are SNHLY and FYNNEI. The CDR3 here is CASRGDTPAYEQYF. DNA of the CDR3: TGTGCCAGCAGGGGGGACACACCTGCCTACGAGCAGTACTTC. Supplemented by reference TRBV2 and TRBJ2-7, the full variable domain reads EPEVTQTPSHQVTQMGQEVILRCVPISNHLYFYWYRQILGQKVEFLVSFYNNEISEKSEIFDDQFSVERPDGSNFTLKIRSTKLEDSAMYFCASRGDTPAYEQYFGPGTRLTVT.

The rearrangement links TRBV9 to TRBJ2-1; TRBD2 might be the D (6 bases). This CDR3 has 15 amino acids. The V and J ends lost 4 bases and 7 bases respectively, with 18 bases between them. The germline V gene encodes CDR1 SGDLS and CDR2 YYNGEE. CDR3 in amino acids: CASSPQPGAPNEQFF. The CDR3 DNA sequence: TGTGCCAGCAGCCCCCAACCGGGAGCCCCTAATGAGCAGTTCTTC.

The V call is TRBV7-9, the J call TRBJ2-3, with TRBD2 identical over 10 bases. The CDR3 is made up of 15 amino acids. The germline CDR1 and CDR2 sequences are SEHNR and FQNEAQ (reference sequence). V shed 7 bases and J 7 bases; nucleotides not matched to a gene: 11. DNA of the CDR3: TGTGCCAGCACCCTACTAGCGGGGAGTAGCAATACGCAGTATTTT. It yields the protein CASTLLAGSSNTQYF.

The chain has TRBV4-1 and TRBJ2-7, with 7 positions matching TRBD2. The J call may be incorrect, as the DNA end agrees better with TRBJ2-5. This CDR3 contains 14 residues. Germline lookup yields CDR1 MGHRA and CDR2 YSYEKL. The CDR3 spells CASSLTSVGGTQYF. As DNA, the CDR3 is TGCGCCAGCAGCCTTACTAGCGTTGGTGGGACCCAGTACTTC.

J is TRBJ2-2 and V is TRBV6-4, with 8 bases identical to TRBD1. Germline CDR1 reads MRHNA; CDR2 reads SNTAGT. Germline trimming cut 2 bases from V and 1 base from J; bases unmatched to any gene: 6. The CDR3 contains 17 residues. The CDR3 DNA is TGTGCCAGCAGTGACGGGGGGACAGGATTGAACACCGGGGAGCTGTTTTTT. Protein product: CASSDGGTGLNTGELFF.

The chain is built from TRBV14 and TRBJ2-1, with 10 bases identical to TRBD2. The CDR3 has 17 residues. Trimming removed 0 bases from V and 7 bases from J; junction bases left unmatched: 9. Germline V lookup: CDR1 SGHDN, CDR2 FVKESK. The CDR3, as DNA: TGTGCCAGCAGCCAAGATAGGCTAGCGGGAGTGGAGAATGAGCAGTTCTTC. The encoded protein is CASSQDRLAGVENEQFF.